These 20 T cell receptor beta chains were all obtained from the same sample, sequenced in a study of PD-1 blockade in classical Hodgkin lymphoma. Relapse was seen in all patients after autologous stem cell transplantation, and brentuximab vedotin exposure was variable. This table comes from immunoSEQ multiplex PCR, and its TCRdb copy is limited to in-frame clones, with some not included. The top ten clones hold around 28% of a sample with tens of thousands of clones, roughly 70% of them seen once. The sample in question was peripheral blood mononuclear cells (PBMCs), obtained before the second cycle of nivolumab. The receptors were gathered from a human donor with classical Hodgkin lymphoma.

The genes are TRBV6-5 and TRBJ2-2, with D unclear. V lost 1 base to trimming and J lost 0 bases, with 9 bases between them. The CDR3 is 16 amino acids. In germline, CDR1 is MNHEY, CDR2 SVGAGI. The CDR3 sequence is CASSYYRASNTGELFF. CDR3 DNA sequence: TGTGCCAGCAGTTACTATCGGGCTTCGAACACCGGGGAGCTGTTTTTT.

The rearrangement joins TRBV9 to TRBJ2-6; a possible D gene is TRBD1 (6 bases). This CDR3 has 16 amino acids. With 3 bases removed from V and 5 bases from J, the gap between germline ends came to 15 bases. Germline V gives CDR1 SGDLS, CDR2 YYNGEE. In nucleotides, the CDR3 is TGTGCCAGCAGCGACCTGACAGGCTTGAGGGCCAACGTCCTGACTTTC. Protein product: CASSDLTGLRANVLTF.

This sequence joins TRBV19 and TRBJ1-3; 7 nucleotides match TRBD1. The CDR3 runs to 17 residues. The V segment lost 5 bases and the J segment 0 bases; nucleotides outside the gene matches: 10. Germline loops: CDR1 LNHDA, CDR2 SQIVND (reference sequence). The CDR3 is CASSVLQGMNSGNTIYF. The CDR3 DNA follows: TGTGCCAGTAGTGTACTACAGGGGATGAACTCTGGAAACACCATATATTTT.

CDR3 coding DNA: TGTGCCAGCAGCCCCCGGACAGGGGTGTCTAGCGGGCCGTCCTACAATGAGCAGTTCTTC. Translation: CASSPRTGVSSGPSYNEQFF. This chain uses TRBV13 with TRBJ2-1, with D perhaps TRBD1 (9 bases). V dropped 5 bases and J dropped 1 base, with 27 bases sitting between them. This CDR3 spans 20 amino acids. Germline V CDR1 and CDR2: PRHDT, FYEKMQ (reference sequence).

The rearrangement joins TRBV19 to TRBJ1-2, with D possibly matching TRBD1 (6 bases). CDR3 length: 14 amino acids. Between the trimmed V and J ends, which lost 5 bases and 2 bases, there was a span of 12 bases. Germline V gene sequence: CDR1 LNHDA, CDR2 SQIVND (reference sequence). CDR3 in DNA: TGTGCCAGTAGTTTCTTACAGGGAAACTATGGCTACACCTTC. It is translated as CASSFLQGNYGYTF.

The chain carries TRBV5-4 and TRBJ2-1, with 8 bases that match TRBD2. Trimming removed 6 bases from V and 4 bases from J; junction bases left unmatched: 6. The germline V gene has CDR1 SGHNT and CDR2 YYREEE (reference sequence). The CDR3 extends over 14 amino acids. The CDR3 is CASTRGGEYNEQFF. Here the CDR3 DNA reads TGTGCCAGCACCCGGGGGGGGGAGTACAATGAGCAGTTCTTC.

This chain joins TRBV28 and TRBJ1-2; D gene uncertain. Trimming took 5 bases from V and 8 from J, leaving 9 bases between them. This CDR3 spans 11 amino acids. Germline V gene sequence: CDR1 MDHEN, CDR2 SYDVKM. As DNA, the CDR3 is TGTGCCAGCAGTGAACAGAAGGGCTACACCTTC. This codes for CASSEQKGYTF.

The rearrangement joins TRBV18 to TRBJ2-1, with 12 nucleotides matching TRBD2. Germline-derived CDR1 and CDR2 are KGHSH and LQKENI. The V segment lost 3 bases and the J segment 5 bases; nucleotides outside the gene matches: 5. The CDR3 loop spans 16 amino acids. The CDR3 spells CASSPRLAGGHNEQFF. CDR3 nucleotide sequence: TGTGCCAGCTCACCGAGGCTAGCGGGGGGGCACAATGAGCAGTTCTTC.

DNA for the CDR3: TGTGCCAGCAGCCCCATGCTCGCGTTTGGCCAAGCCCCGTACTTC. This translates into CASSPMLAFGQAPYF. The rearrangement uses TRBV7-2 and TRBJ2-7; D not resolved. The CDR3 covers 15 residues. Germline CDR1 and CDR2: SGHTA and FQGNSA. The V end was cut by 5 bases, the J end by 12 bases, with 26 bases between. Full variable domain (outside the CDR3, taken from reference TRBV7-2 and TRBJ2-7): GAGVSQSPSNKVTEKGKDVELRCDPISGHTALYWYRQSLGQGLEFLIYFQGNSAPDKSGLPSDRFSAERTGGSVSTLTIQRTQQEDSAVYLCASSPMLAFGQAPYFGPGTRLTVT.

By sample share, this clone is medium-sized. The CDR3 bases are TGTGCCAGTAGCTGGACAACTGGCTACACCTTC. This sequence encodes CASSWTTGYTF. The genes are TRBV19 and TRBJ1-2; maybe TRBD1 (5 bases). The CDR3 runs to 11 residues. V was cut by 6 bases and J by 7 bases, with 9 bases left in between. Looked up from germline, CDR1 is LNHDA and CDR2 is SQIVND (reference sequence).

This clone has only one observation. The chain has TRBV19 and TRBJ1-6; a weak D match, TRBD1 (5 bases). CDR1 is LNHDA, CDR2 SQIVND, per germline (reference sequence). V lost 3 bases, J lost 8 bases, and 20 bases lay in between. The CDR3 contains 17 residues. The CDR3 DNA follows: TGTGCCAGTAGTATTCGCGGTCTCGGGCAGGGTGATTCACCCCTCCACTTT. It codes for CASSIRGLGQGDSPLHF.

This clone was recorded once. V is TRBV6-1 and J is TRBJ2-1; possibly TRBD2 for D (5 bases). This CDR3 spans 17 amino acids. Germline V CDR1 and CDR2: MNHNS, SASEGT. V was clipped by 1 base and J by 11 bases, with 24 bases between them. CDR3 protein: CASSEDTTGIWGLKQFF. The CDR3 bases are TGTGCCAGCAGTGAAGACACTACCGGGATATGGGGTTTGAAGCAGTTCTTC.

The chain links TRBV27 to TRBJ1-5, with D perhaps matching TRBD1 (6 bases). Trimming removed 6 bases from V and 5 bases from J, with 14 bases in between. CDR3 length: 14 amino acids. Germline V gives CDR1 MNHEY, CDR2 SMNVEV (reference sequence). CDR3 region: CASRTQGFDQPQHF. Here the CDR3 DNA reads TGTGCCAGCAGAACACAGGGCTTCGATCAGCCCCAGCATTTT.

The chain is built from TRBV5-1 and TRBJ2-5; D may be TRBD1 or TRBD2 (5 bases each). CDR3 size: 16 residues. CDR1 SGHRS and CDR2 YFSETQ come from the germline V gene. V was cut by 0 bases and J by 1 base, with 13 bases left in between. The CDR3 spells CASSLAPGTRQETQYF. CDR3 nucleotide sequence: TGCGCCAGCAGCTTGGCCCCCGGGACCCGCCAAGAGACCCAGTACTTC.

J is TRBJ2-2 and V is TRBV19; TRBD2 matches at 11 bases. The V gene's germline CDR1 is LNHDA and CDR2 SQIVND (reference sequence). V trimming: 5 bases; J trimming: 0 bases; junction bases outside the gene matches: 5. CDR3 length equals 17 residues. Written as DNA, the CDR3 is TGTGCCAGTAGTTTCCTGACTAGCGGGACGAACACCGGGGAGCTGTTTTTT. Amino acids: CASSFLTSGTNTGELFF. Complete variable domain (other parts from reference TRBV19 and TRBJ2-2): DGGITQSPKYLFRKEGQNVTLSCEQNLNHDAMYWYRQDPGQGLRLIYYSQIVNDFQKGDIAEGYSVSREKKESFPLTVTSAQKNPTAFYLCASSFLTSGTNTGELFFGEGSRLTVL.

The chain combines TRBV4-1 with TRBJ2-1; the match to TRBD2 covers 9 bases. CDR1 MGHRA and CDR2 YSYEKL come from the germline V gene. Trimming took 0 bases from V and 4 from J; bases not matched to a gene: 7. The CDR3 has 17 amino acids. CDR3 amino acids: CASSQDPTTSGYNEQFF. The CDR3 bases are TGCGCCAGCAGCCAAGATCCCACGACTAGCGGTTACAATGAGCAGTTCTTC.

By proportion, this clone is medium-sized. V and J are TRBV5-4 and TRBJ2-1, with 8 bases fitting TRBD2. The length of the CDR3 is 15 residues. V lost 1 base, J lost 5 bases, and 5 bases stayed unmatched. Per germline, CDR1 SGHNT and CDR2 YYREEE (reference sequence). DNA for the CDR3: TGTGCCAGCAGCTTGATAGCGGGACCTAACAATGAGCAGTTCTTC. Translated, it gives CASSLIAGPNNEQFF. The variable domain in full, completed from reference TRBV5-4 and TRBJ2-1, reads ETGVTQSPTHLIKTRGQQVTLRCSSQSGHNTVSWYQQALGQGPQFIFQYYREEENGRGNFPPRFSGLQFPNYSSELNVNALELDDSALYLCASSLIAGPNNEQFFGPGTRLTVL.

The CDR3 bases are TGTGCCACCTCCCGGACAGGGGTCTTCCAAGAGACCCAGTACTTC. Its protein is CATSRTGVFQETQYF. J is TRBJ2-5 and V is TRBV6-5, with 9 bases identical to TRBD1. The germline V gene encodes CDR1 MNHEY and CDR2 SVGAGI. After removal of 10 bases from V and 1 base from J, the junction contained 10 bases not matched to a gene. This CDR3 has 15 amino acids.

This chain links TRBV4-1 with TRBJ1-2, with D possibly matching TRBD1 (5 bases). Looked up from germline, CDR1 is MGHRA and CDR2 is YSYEKL. The V and J ends lost 5 bases and 7 bases respectively, with 20 bases between them. The CDR3 consists of 15 residues. In DNA form, the CDR3 reads TGCGCCAGCAGCGAGGCGGGGGTCCTAAAAGGTGGCTACACCTTC. It is translated as CASSEAGVLKGGYTF.

The J gene is TRBJ2-2, the V gene TRBV19, with 8 bases aligning to TRBD2. This CDR3 region has 18 residues. The germline V gene encodes CDR1 LNHDA and CDR2 SQIVND (reference sequence). The trim removed 3 bases at V and 0 bases at J, leaving 9 bases unmatched. This chain's CDR3 is CASSIGGGGRSNTGELFF. CDR3 nucleotides: TGTGCCAGTAGTATCGGAGGCGGGGGGCGATCGAACACCGGGGAGCTGTTTTTT. The full variable domain, completed using reference TRBV19 and TRBJ2-2, is DGGITQSPKYLFRKEGQNVTLSCEQNLNHDAMYWYRQDPGQGLRLIYYSQIVNDFQKGDIAEGYSVSREKKESFPLTVTSAQKNPTAFYLCASSIGGGGRSNTGELFFGEGSRLTVL.